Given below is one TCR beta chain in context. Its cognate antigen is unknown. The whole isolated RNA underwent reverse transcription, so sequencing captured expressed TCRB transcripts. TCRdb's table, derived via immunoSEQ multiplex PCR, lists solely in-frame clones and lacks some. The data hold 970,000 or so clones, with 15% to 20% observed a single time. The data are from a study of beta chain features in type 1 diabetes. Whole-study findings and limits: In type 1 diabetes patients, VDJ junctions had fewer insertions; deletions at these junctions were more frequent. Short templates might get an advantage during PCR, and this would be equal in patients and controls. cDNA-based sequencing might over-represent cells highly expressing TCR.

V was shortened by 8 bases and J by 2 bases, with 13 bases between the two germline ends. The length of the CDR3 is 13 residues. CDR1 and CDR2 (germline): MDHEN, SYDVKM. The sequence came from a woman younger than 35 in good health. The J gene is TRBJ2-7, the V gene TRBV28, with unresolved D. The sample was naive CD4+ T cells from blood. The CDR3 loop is CASAGPITYEQYF. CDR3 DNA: TGTGCCAGCGCTGGACCTATCACCTACGAGCAGTACTTC.